The 20 T cell receptor beta chains reported below all come from one sample, sequenced in a study of cytomegalovirus exposure and HLA in healthy donors. Primers: 60 Vbeta forward and 13 Jbeta reverse. Some clones are missing from TCRdb's copy, which holds only in-frame ones; the method was immunoSEQ multiplex PCR. Among fewer than 180,000 clones listed, around 60% were seen once. Specimen: PBMCs. These receptors all come from a woman aged 55-69 years in good health and CMV-seropositive.

This rearrangement joins TRBV6-1 to TRBJ1-1; D gene uncertain. The CDR3 length is 15 residues. Germline V gene data show CDR1 as MNHNS and CDR2 as SASEGT. Trimming cost V 1 base and J 0 bases, with 9 bases left between them. CDR3 nucleotides: TGTGCCAGCAGTGAAGACGGCAGGATGAACACTGAAGCTTTCTTT. Amino acids: CASSEDGRMNTEAFF.

The chain employs TRBV9 and TRBJ2-7; 11 bases agree with TRBD2. This CDR3 spans 18 amino acids. Unmatched junction bases numbered 13, after V lost 3 bases and J lost 2 bases. Per germline, CDR1 SGDLS and CDR2 YYNGEE. The chain's CDR3 is CASSAGTSGSLGPYEQYF. CDR3 DNA sequence: TGTGCCAGCAGCGCCGGGACTAGCGGTTCTCTAGGACCCTACGAGCAGTACTTC.

This chain connects TRBV18 to TRBJ2-7; 8 nucleotides agree with TRBD2. From germline, CDR1 is KGHSH and CDR2 LQKENI. This CDR3 region has 17 residues. With 0 bases clipped from V and 3 bases from J, the junction kept 10 bases outside the gene matches. CDR3: CASSPPVTSGGGYEQYF. For the CDR3, the DNA is TGTGCCAGCTCACCACCGGTCACTAGCGGAGGGGGCTACGAGCAGTACTTC. The entire variable domain, with the rest obtained from reference TRBV18 and TRBJ2-7, is as follows: NAGVMQNPRHLVRRRGQEARLRCSPMKGHSHVYWYRQLPEEGLKFMVYLQKENIIDESGMPKERFSAEFPKEGPSILRIQQVVRGDSAAYFCASSPPVTSGGGYEQYFGPGTRLTVT.

The V gene is TRBV10-3, the J gene TRBJ2-1, with unresolved D. The V and J ends lost 0 bases and 10 bases respectively, with 7 bases between them. The CDR3 has 12 residues. Germline V CDR1 and CDR2: ENHRY, SYGVKD. The CDR3: CAISESPGEQFF. The CDR3 DNA follows: TGTGCCATCAGTGAGTCGCCAGGAGAGCAGTTCTTC.

This chain connects TRBV29-1 to TRBJ2-7; tentatively, D is TRBD2 (6 bases). Between the trimmed V and J ends, which lost 6 bases and 1 base, there was a span of 16 bases. CDR1 SQVTM and CDR2 ANQGSEA come from the germline V gene. This CDR3 is 14 amino acids long. CDR3 sequence: CSVLIRRESYEQYF. In DNA form, the CDR3 reads TGCAGCGTCCTCATCCGGAGGGAATCCTACGAGCAGTACTTC.

The chain is built from TRBV29-1 and TRBJ2-1; D might be TRBD2 (5 bases). Trimming left V 4 bases short and J 4 bases short, with 17 bases between. The CDR3 length is 15 residues. Per germline, CDR1 SQVTM and CDR2 ANQGSEA. Here the CDR3 reads CSVGEWQEYYNEQFF. The CDR3 nucleotides are TGCAGCGTTGGGGAGTGGCAAGAATATTACAATGAGCAGTTCTTC.

This sequence joins TRBV27 and TRBJ1-1, with TRBD1 matching 7 bases. There are 14 residues in the CDR3. V gave up 5 bases and J gave up 3 bases; unmatched junction bases: 6. CDR1 and CDR2 (germline): MNHEY, SMNVEV (reference sequence). The CDR3 is CASSPGGQDTEAFF. DNA for the CDR3: TGTGCCAGCAGTCCAGGGGGGCAAGACACTGAAGCTTTCTTT.

The chain recombines TRBV28 with TRBJ2-1, with D uncertain. The germline V gene has CDR1 MDHEN and CDR2 SYDVKM. Trimming left V 1 base short and J 7 bases short, with 2 bases between. The CDR3 covers 11 residues. The CDR3 spells CASSLSNEQFF. DNA of the CDR3: TGTGCCAGCAGTTTATCAAATGAGCAGTTCTTC.

The chain links TRBV7-8 to TRBJ2-1, with D perhaps matching TRBD2 (6 bases). Germline V gene data show CDR1 as SGHVS and CDR2 as FQNEAQ. Trimming removed 3 bases from V and 6 bases from J, with 27 bases in between. The CDR3 contains 19 residues. DNA for the CDR3: TGTGCCAGCAGCTTGGTGATAGAAAGGGCACTGACTAGTTTCAATGAGCAGTTCTTC. It encodes CASSLVIERALTSFNEQFF.

This clone was seen a single time. The genes are TRBV7-9 and TRBJ2-1; 7 bases fit TRBD1. J was trimmed by 6 bases and V by 5 bases; bases with no gene match: 10. The CDR3 runs 15 residues. Germline V gene sequence: CDR1 SEHNR, CDR2 FQNEAQ (reference sequence). CDR3: CASSTRLGQTNEQFF. The CDR3, as DNA: TGTGCCAGCAGCACGCGTCTGGGACAGACCAATGAGCAGTTCTTC.

V is TRBV19 and J is TRBJ1-2; D remains unclear. The CDR3 length is 13 residues. Germline V gives CDR1 LNHDA, CDR2 SQIVND (reference sequence). Trimming took 7 bases from V and 2 from J, leaving 11 bases between them. The CDR3 coding sequence is TGTGCCAGTACCCCCGACGGGAACTATGGCTACACCTTC. It specifies CASTPDGNYGYTF.

This chain links TRBV2 with TRBJ2-2, with D possibly matching TRBD1 (5 bases). The CDR3 loop spans 13 amino acids. Trimming took 7 bases from V and 5 from J, leaving 11 bases between them. Germline V gives CDR1 SNHLY, CDR2 FYNNEI. CDR3 nucleotide sequence: TGTGCCAGCAAGATCAGGGAAACCGGGGAGCTGTTTTTT. This gives the protein CASKIRETGELFF.

The genes are TRBV28 and TRBJ2-5, with D perhaps matching TRBD1 (6 bases). Trimming removed 6 bases from V and 2 bases from J, with 16 bases in between. The CDR3 is made up of 15 amino acids. Germline lookup yields CDR1 MDHEN and CDR2 SYDVKM. CDR3 sequence (DNA): TGTGCCAGCAGCCCCCATAGGACAGATCAAGAGACCCAGTACTTC. It is translated as CASSPHRTDQETQYF. The full variable domain, rest sourced from reference TRBV28 and TRBJ2-5, is DVKVTQSSRYLVKRTGEKVFLECVQDMDHENMFWYRQDPGLGLRLIYFSYDVKMKEKGDIPEGYSVSREKKERFSLILESASTNQTSMYLCASSPHRTDQETQYFGPGTRLLVL.

The V gene is TRBV6-5, the J gene TRBJ1-1; no clear D. Germline V gene sequence: CDR1 MNHEY, CDR2 SVGAGI. The CDR3 is 13 amino acids. V gave up 2 bases and J gave up 0 bases, with 4 bases separating them. The CDR3 DNA is TGTGCCAGCAGTTACGACTTGAACACTGAAGCTTTCTTT. Translating gives CASSYDLNTEAFF.

This clone was detected only a few times. This chain joins TRBV19 and TRBJ1-4, with D unresolved. CDR1 is LNHDA, CDR2 SQIVND, per germline (reference sequence). V was trimmed by 7 bases and J by 0 bases, leaving 12 bases between them. This CDR3 has 15 residues. This CDR3 is CASTGIQTTNEKLFF. CDR3 DNA: TGTGCCAGTACGGGGATTCAAACAACTAATGAAAAACTGTTTTTT.

The chain carries TRBV5-6 and TRBJ2-3, with unresolved D. CDR3 length equals 16 residues. Trimming cost V 2 bases and J 0 bases, with 13 bases left between them. CDR1 is SGHDT, CDR2 YYEEEE, per germline. The DNA of the CDR3 is TGTGCCAGCAGCTTAATCGCCCCCAGGAGCACAGATACGCAGTATTTT. This encodes CASSLIAPRSTDTQYF.

The chain joins TRBV6-6 to TRBJ1-2; 10 bases are a match to TRBD1. This CDR3 contains 14 residues. V was pared by 2 bases and J by 6 bases, with 3 bases of the junction left unmatched. CDR1 and CDR2 from the germline V gene are MNHNY and SVGAGI (reference sequence). The CDR3 DNA is TGTGCCAGCAGTTACGGGACAGGGGTTAATGGCTACACCTTC. Its translation is CASSYGTGVNGYTF.

J is TRBJ2-7 and V is TRBV2, with 7 nucleotides matching TRBD1. The V gene's germline CDR1 is SNHLY and CDR2 FYNNEI. The CDR3 covers 13 residues. V shed 4 bases and J 3 bases; nucleotides not matched to a gene: 3. CDR3 DNA sequence: TGTGCCAGCAGTGCCAGACAGGGCTACGAGCAGTACTTC. Its protein is CASSARQGYEQYF.

This chain links TRBV7-2 with TRBJ1-2, with 10 bases lining up with TRBD1. Germline values: CDR1 SGHTA, CDR2 FQGNSA. V shed 5 bases and J 8 bases; nucleotides not matched to a gene: 8. This CDR3 contains 14 residues. The CDR3 sequence is CASSGDRGRQGYTF. The CDR3 nucleotides read TGTGCCAGCAGCGGAGACAGGGGGCGGCAAGGCTACACCTTC.

The genes are TRBV7-6 and TRBJ2-7, with 7 positions matching TRBD2. The CDR3 has 15 amino acids. CDR1 is SGHVS, CDR2 FNYEAQ, per germline. Trimming removed 6 bases from V and 5 bases from J; junction bases left unmatched: 13. CDR3 in amino acids: CASSSAGLTFDEQYF. The CDR3 coding sequence is TGTGCCAGCAGTTCCGCGGGACTAACGTTCGACGAGCAGTACTTC. Together with reference TRBV7-6 and TRBJ2-7, the CDR3 gives the full variable domain: GAGVSQSPRYKVTKRGQDVALRCDPISGHVSLYWYRQALGQGPEFLTYFNYEAQQDKSGLPNDRFSAERPEGSISTLTIQRTEQRDSAMYRCASSSAGLTFDEQYFGPGTRLTVT.